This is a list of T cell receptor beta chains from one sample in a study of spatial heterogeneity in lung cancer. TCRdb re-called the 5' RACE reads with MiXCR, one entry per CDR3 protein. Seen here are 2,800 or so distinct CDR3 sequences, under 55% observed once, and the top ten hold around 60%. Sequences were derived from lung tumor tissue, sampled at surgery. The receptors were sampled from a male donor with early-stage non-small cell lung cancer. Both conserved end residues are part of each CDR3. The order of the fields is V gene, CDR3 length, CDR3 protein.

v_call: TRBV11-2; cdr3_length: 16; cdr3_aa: CASSPMGQGAQNEQFF
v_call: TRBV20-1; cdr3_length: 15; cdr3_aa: CSANTGTGTLSSLHF
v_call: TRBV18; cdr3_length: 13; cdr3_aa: CASSRRGGTEAFF
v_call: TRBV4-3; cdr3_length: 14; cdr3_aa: CASSHYSGDTEAFF
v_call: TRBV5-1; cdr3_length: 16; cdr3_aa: CASSMAGTGLTDTQYF
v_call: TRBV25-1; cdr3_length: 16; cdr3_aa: CASSEGSGSEKETQYF
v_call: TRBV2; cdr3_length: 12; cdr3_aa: CASSKIEGVQYF
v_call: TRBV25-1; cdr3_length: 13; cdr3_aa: CASSSSGANVLTF
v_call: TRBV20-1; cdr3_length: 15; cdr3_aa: CSAPEMGEGTDTQYF
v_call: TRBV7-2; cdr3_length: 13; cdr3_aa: CASSSRDAGPLHF
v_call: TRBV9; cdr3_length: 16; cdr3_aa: CASSTRLAGSYNEQFF
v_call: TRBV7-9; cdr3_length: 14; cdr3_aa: CASSLDPNTGELFF
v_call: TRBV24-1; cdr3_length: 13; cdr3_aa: CATSPDIQETQYF
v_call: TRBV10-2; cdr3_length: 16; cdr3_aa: CASTGAGGPVHNEQFF
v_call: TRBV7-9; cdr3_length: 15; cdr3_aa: CASSPGGQMNTEAFF
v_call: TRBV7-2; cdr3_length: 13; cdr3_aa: CASSLGQFNEQFF
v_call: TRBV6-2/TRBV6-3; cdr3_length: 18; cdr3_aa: CASSYLVAGGPGTREQYF
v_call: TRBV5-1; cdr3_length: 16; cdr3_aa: CASSRRLAGGQETQYF
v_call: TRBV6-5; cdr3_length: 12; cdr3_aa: CASSREASPLHF
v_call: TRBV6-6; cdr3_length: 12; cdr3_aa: CATRGRGWTQYF
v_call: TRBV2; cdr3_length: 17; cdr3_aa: CASRGLAGGLSYNEQFF
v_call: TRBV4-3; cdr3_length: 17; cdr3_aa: CASSQERTGRSYNEQFF
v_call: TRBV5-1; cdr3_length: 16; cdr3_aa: CASSLDSPSGANVLTF